This T cell receptor (beta chain) is from a study of PD-1 and CTLA-4 blockade in melanoma. CDR1 is SEHNR and CDR2 is FQNEAQ in the germline V gene (reference sequence). Between the trimmed V and J ends, which lost 5 bases and 4 bases, there was a span of 14 bases. This CDR3 comprises 14 residues. The assay was immunoSEQ multiplex PCR, and TCRdb's table has in-frame clones only and misses some. The repertoire holds about 31,000 clones, with 88% as singletons. The receptor was isolated from a human donor with melanoma. The source material was CD8+ T cells from peripheral blood, sampled from a patient given anti-PD-1 treatment. The chain uses TRBV7-9 and TRBJ1-1; the D gene is possibly TRBD1 (5 bases). The CDR3: CASSHGPGITEAFF. CDR3 in DNA: TGTGCCAGCAGCCACGGCCCAGGGATCACTGAAGCTTTCTTT.